A single sample is the source of the 22 T cell receptor beta chains below, sequenced in a study of graft-versus-host responses after intestinal transplantation (dated by TCRdb to about 2021). Reading the label with the study, this specimen's time point is: cells obtained before transplantation from donor or recipient. Libraries were built with the immunoSEQ multiplex PCR assay. Imported from immuneACCESS, the table was reduced by TCRdb to in-frame sequences with V and J called. These copies leave out some clones; in studies compared against another copy, an unresolved V gene accounts for under half, and the cause of the remainder is not known. For this sample the table gives 75,000 to 100,000 clones, of which about 93% were detected only once. The ten largest clones capture around 0.17% of the sample. Their target antigens are unknown. The starting material was unstimulated CD4+ T cells sorted from spleen or lymph node cells, obtained before intestinal transplant. The receptors stem from a human donor who received an intestinal transplant.

The rearrangement joins TRBV28 to TRBJ2-1; 11 positions agree with TRBD2. There are 20 residues in the CDR3. Germline CDR1 is MDHEN and CDR2 is SYDVKM. Trimming removed 6 bases from V and 3 bases from J; junction bases left unmatched: 19. The CDR3 DNA sequence: TGTGCCAGCAGAAACACTCCCGGGACTAGCGGCTCAACTGACTACAATGAGCAGTTCTTC. Translated: CASRNTPGTSGSTDYNEQFF. The full variable domain, with the rest looked up from reference TRBV28 and TRBJ2-1, is DVKVTQSSRYLVKRTGEKVFLECVQDMDHENMFWYRQDPGLGLRLIYFSYDVKMKEKGDIPEGYSVSREKKERFSLILESASTNQTSMYLCASRNTPGTSGSTDYNEQFFGPGTRLTVL.

The CDR3 protein is CASSRKGLGREQYF. CDR3 DNA sequence: TGTGCCAGCAGTCGTAAGGGTTTGGGGCGGGAGCAGTACTTC. The chain couples TRBV6-5 to TRBJ2-7, with TRBD1 as a possible D gene (5 bases). Germline V gene lookup returns CDR1 MNHEY and CDR2 SVGAGI. This CDR3 is 14 amino acids long. The V end was cut by 5 bases, the J end by 7 bases, with 18 bases between.

This rearrangement joins TRBV6-5 to TRBJ1-1; 7 bases are shared with TRBD1. Trimming took 7 bases from V and 4 from J; bases not matched to a gene: 6. The CDR3 is 13 residues long. Germline loops: CDR1 MNHEY, CDR2 SVGAGI. CDR3 nucleotide sequence: TGTGCCAGCACAAACAGGGGAGGCACTGAAGCTTTCTTT. This codes for CASTNRGGTEAFF.

The chain is built from TRBV5-1 and TRBJ2-7; the match to TRBD2 covers 14 bases. V trimming: 3 bases; J trimming: 1 base; junction bases outside the gene matches: 3. The CDR3 covers 16 residues. Germline CDR1 SGHRS, CDR2 YFSETQ. The CDR3 sequence is CASSYGTSGGSYEQYF. The CDR3 DNA sequence: TGCGCCAGCAGCTACGGGACTAGCGGGGGTTCCTACGAGCAGTACTTC.

The rearrangement links TRBV13 to TRBJ2-5; the match to TRBD2 covers 12 bases. The CDR3 contains 15 residues. The germline V gene has CDR1 PRHDT and CDR2 FYEKMQ (reference sequence). The ends lost 7 bases at V and 3 bases at J; junction bases unmatched: 6. CDR3 protein: CASKTSGRPEETQYF. The CDR3 DNA is TGTGCCAGCAAAACTAGCGGGAGGCCTGAAGAGACCCAGTACTTC.

The chain links TRBV7-9 to TRBJ2-3, with D possibly matching TRBD1 (6 bases). Germline values: CDR1 SEHNR, CDR2 FQNEAQ (reference sequence). CDR3 length: 16 residues. V was shortened by 5 bases and J by 3 bases, with 18 bases between the two germline ends. CDR3 amino acids: CASSRTRGKGTDTQYF. The CDR3 DNA sequence: TGTGCCAGCAGCCGGACGAGGGGGAAGGGAACAGATACGCAGTATTTT.

The chain links TRBV28 to TRBJ1-2, with 8 bases that match TRBD1. V shed 5 bases and J 0 bases; nucleotides not matched to a gene: 11. The germline CDR1 and CDR2 sequences are MDHEN and SYDVKM. CDR3 length equals 17 residues. CDR3 sequence: CASSAPGQGGSNYGYTF. In nucleotides, the CDR3 is TGTGCCAGCAGTGCCCCCGGACAGGGTGGTTCTAACTATGGCTACACCTTC.

The gene calls are TRBV5-6 and TRBJ1-3, with 7 bases aligning to TRBD1. The trim removed 1 base at V and 4 bases at J, leaving 5 bases unmatched. This CDR3 comprises 15 residues. CDR1 is SGHDT and CDR2 is YYEEEE in the germline V gene. The CDR3 region is CASSLPTGTGNTIYF. For the CDR3, the DNA is TGTGCCAGCAGCTTGCCGACAGGGACAGGAAACACCATATATTTT.

The genes are TRBV19 and TRBJ1-5, with unresolved D. Germline values: CDR1 LNHDA, CDR2 SQIVND (reference sequence). This CDR3 comprises 16 residues. Trimming removed 0 bases from V and 1 base from J, with 10 bases in between. CDR3 amino acids: CASSIEGGISNQPQHF. The CDR3 DNA is TGTGCCAGTAGTATAGAGGGAGGGATAAGCAATCAGCCCCAGCATTTT.

The chain has TRBV5-1 and TRBJ1-6; weak D call: TRBD1 (6 bases). V lost 0 bases, J lost 5 bases, and 9 bases lay in between. Germline V CDR1 and CDR2: SGHRS, YFSETQ. This CDR3 comprises 15 residues. CDR3 amino acids: CASSLDTGNNSPLHF. The CDR3 nucleotides are TGCGCCAGCAGCTTGGACACAGGGAATAATTCACCCCTCCACTTT. The full variable domain, in which reference TRBV5-1 and TRBJ1-6 provide the parts outside the CDR3, is KAGVTQTPRYLIKTRGQQVTLSCSPISGHRSVSWYQQTPGQGLQFLFEYFSETQRNKGNFPGRFSGRQFSNSRSEMNVSTLELGDSALYLCASSLDTGNNSPLHFGNGTRLTVT.

The chain employs TRBV27 and TRBJ2-7; perhaps TRBD2 as D (6 bases). Germline CDR1 is MNHEY and CDR2 is SMNVEV (reference sequence). V was cut by 1 base and J by 2 bases, with 9 bases left in between. This CDR3 has 14 amino acids. As DNA, the CDR3 is TGTGCCAGCAGTTTATTCCCGGGGGCCTACGAGCAGTACTTC. It encodes CASSLFPGAYEQYF.

The chain has TRBV5-1 and TRBJ1-5, with 7 bases aligning to TRBD1. Trimming removed 2 bases from V and 4 bases from J; junction bases left unmatched: 3. CDR1 SGHRS and CDR2 YFSETQ come from the germline V gene. The CDR3 spans 14 residues. The CDR3 region has the DNA TGCGCCAGCAGCTTAGGGGGCTCTAATCAGCCCCAGCATTTT. Translated, it gives CASSLGGSNQPQHF. The full variable domain, its missing parts supplied by reference TRBV5-1 and TRBJ1-5, is KAGVTQTPRYLIKTRGQQVTLSCSPISGHRSVSWYQQTPGQGLQFLFEYFSETQRNKGNFPGRFSGRQFSNSRSEMNVSTLELGDSALYLCASSLGGSNQPQHFGDGTRLSIL.

The chain is built from TRBV4-1 and TRBJ2-1, with 7 bases lining up with TRBD2. Unmatched junction bases numbered 19, after V lost 2 bases and J lost 9 bases. Germline CDR1 reads MGHRA; CDR2 reads YSYEKL. The CDR3 runs 18 residues. CDR3 protein: CASSQRAPSGTLAGEQFF. In DNA, the CDR3 is TGCGCCAGCAGCCAAAGAGCTCCAAGCGGGACCTTGGCCGGTGAGCAGTTCTTC.

The chain carries TRBV4-3 and TRBJ2-7; no reliable D call. V was pared by 2 bases and J by 2 bases, with 13 bases between. CDR1 and CDR2 (germline): LGHNA, YSLEER. This CDR3 is 15 amino acids long. This chain's CDR3 is CASSQSPNTPYEQYF. The CDR3 DNA sequence: TGCGCCAGCAGCCAATCCCCTAATACCCCCTACGAGCAGTACTTC.

The CDR3 DNA reads TGTGCCAGCAGCTCGACAGCCTACAATGAGCAGTTCTTC. It encodes CASSSTAYNEQFF. The chain recombines TRBV7-2 with TRBJ2-1; tentative D call: TRBD1 (5 bases). V lost 4 bases, J lost 2 bases, and 6 bases lay in between. CDR1 and CDR2 from the germline V gene are SGHTA and FQGNSA. The CDR3 is 13 residues long. The full variable domain, with the rest looked up from reference TRBV7-2 and TRBJ2-1, is GAGVSQSPSNKVTEKGKDVELRCDPISGHTALYWYRQSLGQGLEFLIYFQGNSAPDKSGLPSDRFSAERTGGSVSTLTIQRTQQEDSAVYLCASSSTAYNEQFFGPGTRLTVL.

This chain connects TRBV5-1 to TRBJ2-7, with a tentative D call TRBD2 (7 bases). This CDR3 is built from 15 residues. V lost 4 bases to trimming and J lost 2 bases, with 16 bases between them. CDR1 and CDR2 (germline): SGHRS, YFSETQ. The CDR3 region has the DNA TGCGCCAGCAGCGTGGGAGGGGGGGCACCCTACGAGCAGTACTTC. Residues: CASSVGGGAPYEQYF.

The V gene is TRBV5-4, the J gene TRBJ2-7, with 10 nucleotides matching TRBD1. The CDR3 length is 15 residues. The germline gives CDR1 SGHNT, CDR2 YYREEE (reference sequence). V lost 4 bases to trimming and J lost 3 bases; unmatched junction nucleotides: 7. The CDR3 protein is CASSKGGTGDYEQYF. The CDR3 DNA follows: TGTGCCAGCAGCAAGGGGGGGACAGGGGACTACGAGCAGTACTTC.

The chain couples TRBV6-5 to TRBJ2-1, with D tentatively TRBD2 (6 bases). Germline V gene data show CDR1 as MNHEY and CDR2 as SVGAGI. The CDR3 totals 15 residues. Trimming removed 8 bases from V and 4 bases from J, with 18 bases in between. The CDR3 region has the DNA TGTGCCAGCGGTCGCGGGACGCAGTCTTACAATGAGCAGTTCTTC. Amino acid sequence: CASGRGTQSYNEQFF.

This chain connects TRBV27 to TRBJ2-1, with 9 bases aligning to TRBD2. The trim removed 5 bases at V and 1 base at J, leaving 6 bases unmatched. The CDR3 is 16 residues long. Germline V gene lookup returns CDR1 MNHEY and CDR2 SMNVEV (reference sequence). Here the CDR3 DNA reads TGTGCCAGCAGTGGTGGGAGCGGGAGGTCCTACAATGAGCAGTTCTTC. This codes for CASSGGSGRSYNEQFF.

The rearrangement joins TRBV5-6 to TRBJ2-5; 10 bases align to TRBD2. Germline lookup yields CDR1 SGHDT and CDR2 YYEEEE. The junction had 8 bases not matched to a gene; V was cut back by 5 bases and J by 4 bases. The CDR3 length is 15 residues. The CDR3 is CASRIRRLAGETQYF. The CDR3 bases are TGTGCCAGCAGAATACGCAGACTAGCGGGAGAGACCCAGTACTTC.

V is TRBV2 and J is TRBJ2-5; maybe TRBD2 (5 bases). Trimming pared 2 bases from V and 9 bases from J, leaving 16 bases between. This CDR3 region has 14 residues. Per the germline V gene, CDR1 is SNHLY and CDR2 is FYNNEI. CDR3 sequence reads: CASSEFDLGVPQYF. CDR3 nucleotides: TGTGCCAGCAGTGAATTCGATCTGGGAGTGCCCCAGTACTTC.

The rearrangement uses TRBV5-4 and TRBJ2-1; D unclear. Germline V gene data show CDR1 as SGHNT and CDR2 as YYREEE (reference sequence). Trimming pared 1 base from V and 5 bases from J, leaving 10 bases between. CDR3 size: 14 residues. The CDR3 DNA sequence: TGTGCCAGCAGCTTGTTACATCTCCACAATGAGCAGTTCTTC. Amino acids: CASSLLHLHNEQFF.